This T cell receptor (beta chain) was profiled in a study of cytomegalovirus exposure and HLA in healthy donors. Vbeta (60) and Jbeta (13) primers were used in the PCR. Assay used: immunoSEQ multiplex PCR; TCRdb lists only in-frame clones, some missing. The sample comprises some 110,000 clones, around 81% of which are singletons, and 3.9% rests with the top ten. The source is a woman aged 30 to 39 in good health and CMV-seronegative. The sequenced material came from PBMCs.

The CDR3 is CASSLGMGLAAYNEQFF. DNA for the CDR3: TGTGCCAGCAGCTTGGGAATGGGACTAGCGGCCTACAATGAGCAGTTCTTC. The chain recombines TRBV11-3 with TRBJ2-1; 11 bases align to TRBD2. Unmatched junction bases numbered 6, after V lost 3 bases and J lost 2 bases. This CDR3 has 17 residues. Germline lookup yields CDR1 SGHNT and CDR2 YENEEA.